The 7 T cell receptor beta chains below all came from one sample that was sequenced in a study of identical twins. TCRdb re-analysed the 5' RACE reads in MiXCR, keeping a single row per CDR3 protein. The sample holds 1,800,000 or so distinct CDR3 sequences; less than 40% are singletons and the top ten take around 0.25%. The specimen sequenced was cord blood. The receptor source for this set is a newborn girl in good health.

CDR3 bases: TGTGCCAGCAGTGGGCCCGGGACTAGTGTCTACAATGAGCAGTTCTTC. Its protein is CASSGPGTSVYNEQFF. The gene calls are TRBV2 and TRBJ2-1; 8 bases are shared with TRBD2. The germline gives CDR1 SNHLY, CDR2 FYNNEI. V gave up 4 bases and J gave up 3 bases; unmatched junction bases: 8. CDR3 length equals 16 residues.

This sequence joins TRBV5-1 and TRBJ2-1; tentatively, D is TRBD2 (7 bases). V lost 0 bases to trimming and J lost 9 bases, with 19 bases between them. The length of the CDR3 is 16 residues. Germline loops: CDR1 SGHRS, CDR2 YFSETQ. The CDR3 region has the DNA TGCGCCAGCAGCTTGGCCTTGATGGGGGGGCAGGGTGAGCAGTTCTTC. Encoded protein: CASSLALMGGQGEQFF.

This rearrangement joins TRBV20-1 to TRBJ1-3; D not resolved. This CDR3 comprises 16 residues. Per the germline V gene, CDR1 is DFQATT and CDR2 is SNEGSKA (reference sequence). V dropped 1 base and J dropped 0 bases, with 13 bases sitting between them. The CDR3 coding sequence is TGCAGTGCTAGAGTCGCGGGCCCGAGCTCTGGAAACACCATATATTTT. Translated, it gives CSARVAGPSSGNTIYF.

CDR3 sequence (DNA): TGTGCCAGCAGAAACCCGGGACTAGCGGTCACAGATACGCAGTATTTT. As protein: CASRNPGLAVTDTQYF. The chain employs TRBV5-6 and TRBJ2-3; 11 nucleotides line up with TRBD2. This CDR3 spans 16 amino acids. Germline V lookup: CDR1 SGHDT, CDR2 YYEEEE. V trimming: 5 bases; J trimming: 2 bases; junction bases outside the gene matches: 7.

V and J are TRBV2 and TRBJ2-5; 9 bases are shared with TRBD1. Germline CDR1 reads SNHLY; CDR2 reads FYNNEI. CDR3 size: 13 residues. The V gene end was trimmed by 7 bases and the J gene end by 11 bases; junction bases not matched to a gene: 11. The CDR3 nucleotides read TGTGCCAGCACCCGAACAGGGGGCAATGAGCAGTACTTC. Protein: CASTRTGGNEQYF. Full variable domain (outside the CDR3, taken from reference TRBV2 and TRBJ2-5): EPEVTQTPSHQVTQMGQEVILRCVPISNHLYFYWYRQILGQKVEFLVSFYNNEISEKSEIFDDQFSVERPDGSNFTLKIRSTKLEDSAMYFCASTRTGGNEQYFGPGTRLLVL.

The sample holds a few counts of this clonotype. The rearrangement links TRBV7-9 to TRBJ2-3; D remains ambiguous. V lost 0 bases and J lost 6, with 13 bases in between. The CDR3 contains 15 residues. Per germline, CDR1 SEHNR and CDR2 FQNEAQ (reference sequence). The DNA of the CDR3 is TGTGCCAGCAGCTTAGCCCTAAGAGGATCGGATACGCAGTATTTT. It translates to CASSLALRGSDTQYF. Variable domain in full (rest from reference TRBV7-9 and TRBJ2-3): DTGVSQNPRHKITKRGQNVTFRCDPISEHNRLYWYRQTLGQGPEFLTYFQNEAQLEKSRLLSDRFSAERPKGSFSTLEIQRTEQGDSAMYLCASSLALRGSDTQYFGPGTRLTVL.

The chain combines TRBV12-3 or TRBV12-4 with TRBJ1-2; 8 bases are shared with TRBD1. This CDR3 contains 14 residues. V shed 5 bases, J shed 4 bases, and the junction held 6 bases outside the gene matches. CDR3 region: CASSTLGQVYGYTF. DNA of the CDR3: TGTGCCAGCAGTACCCTGGGACAGGTCTATGGCTACACCTTC.